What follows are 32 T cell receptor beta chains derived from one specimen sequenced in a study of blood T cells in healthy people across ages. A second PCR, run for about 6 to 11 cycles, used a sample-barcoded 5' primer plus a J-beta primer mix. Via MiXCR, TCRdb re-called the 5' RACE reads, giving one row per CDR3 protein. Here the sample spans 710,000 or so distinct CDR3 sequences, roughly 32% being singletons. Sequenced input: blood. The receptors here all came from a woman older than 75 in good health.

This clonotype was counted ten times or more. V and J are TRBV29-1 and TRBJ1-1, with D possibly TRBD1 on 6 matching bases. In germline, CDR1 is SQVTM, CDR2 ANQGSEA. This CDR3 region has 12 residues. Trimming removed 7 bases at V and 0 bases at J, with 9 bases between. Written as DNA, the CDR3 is TGCAGCGGAGGGGGTATGAACACTGAAGCTTTCTTT. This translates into CSGGGMNTEAFF.

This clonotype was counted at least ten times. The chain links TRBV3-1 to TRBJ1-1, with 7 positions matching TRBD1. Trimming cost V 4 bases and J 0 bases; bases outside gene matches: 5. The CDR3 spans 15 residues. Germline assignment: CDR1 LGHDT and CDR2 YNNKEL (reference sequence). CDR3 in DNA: TGTGCCAGCAGCCGCCCGGGACAGCTGAACACTGAAGCTTTCTTT. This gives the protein CASSRPGQLNTEAFF.

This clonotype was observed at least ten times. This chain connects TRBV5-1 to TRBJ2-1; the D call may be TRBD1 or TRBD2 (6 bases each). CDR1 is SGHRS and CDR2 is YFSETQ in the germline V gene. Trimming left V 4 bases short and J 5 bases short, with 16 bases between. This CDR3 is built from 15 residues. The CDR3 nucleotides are TGCGCCAGCAGCGATCGACCGGGGGCCCACAATGAGCAGTTCTTC. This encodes CASSDRPGAHNEQFF.

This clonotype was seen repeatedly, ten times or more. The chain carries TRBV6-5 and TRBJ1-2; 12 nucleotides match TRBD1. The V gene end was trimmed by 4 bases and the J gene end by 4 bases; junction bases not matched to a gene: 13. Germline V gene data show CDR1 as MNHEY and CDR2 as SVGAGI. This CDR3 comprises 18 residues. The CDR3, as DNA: TGTGCCAGCAGTTCCAATCCACGGGACAGGGGGCAGACCTATGGCTACACCTTC. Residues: CASSSNPRDRGQTYGYTF.

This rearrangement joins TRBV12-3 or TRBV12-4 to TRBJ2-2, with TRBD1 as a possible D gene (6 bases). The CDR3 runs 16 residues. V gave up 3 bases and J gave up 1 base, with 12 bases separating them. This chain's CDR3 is CASSLKLTGNTGELFF. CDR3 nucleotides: TGTGCCAGCAGTTTGAAGCTGACAGGGAACACCGGGGAGCTGTTTTTT.

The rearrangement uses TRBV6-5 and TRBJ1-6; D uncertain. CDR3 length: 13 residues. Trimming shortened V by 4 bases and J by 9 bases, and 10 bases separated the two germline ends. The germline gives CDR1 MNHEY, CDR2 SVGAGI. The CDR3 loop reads CASSSVEGSPLHF. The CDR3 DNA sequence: TGTGCCAGCAGTTCTGTAGAAGGTTCACCCCTCCACTTT.

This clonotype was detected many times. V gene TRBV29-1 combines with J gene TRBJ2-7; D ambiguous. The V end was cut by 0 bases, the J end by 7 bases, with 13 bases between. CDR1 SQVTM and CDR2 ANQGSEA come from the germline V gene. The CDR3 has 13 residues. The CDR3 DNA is TGCAGCGTTGAAGATGGGTCCCGGCTTGAGCAGTACTTC. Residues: CSVEDGSRLEQYF.

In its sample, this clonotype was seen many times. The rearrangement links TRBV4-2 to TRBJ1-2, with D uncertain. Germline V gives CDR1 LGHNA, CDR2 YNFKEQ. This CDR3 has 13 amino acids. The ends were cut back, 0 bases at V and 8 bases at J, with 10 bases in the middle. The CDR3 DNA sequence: TGTGCCAGCAGCCAAGACAGGTCACGGGGCTACACCTTC. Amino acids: CASSQDRSRGYTF.

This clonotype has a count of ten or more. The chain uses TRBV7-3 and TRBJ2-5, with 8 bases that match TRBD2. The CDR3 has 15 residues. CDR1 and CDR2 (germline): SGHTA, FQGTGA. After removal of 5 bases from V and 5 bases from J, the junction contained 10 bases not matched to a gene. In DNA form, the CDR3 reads TGTGCCAGCAGCCCGATCGGGGGGGCCGCGGAGACCCAGTACTTC. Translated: CASSPIGGAAETQYF.

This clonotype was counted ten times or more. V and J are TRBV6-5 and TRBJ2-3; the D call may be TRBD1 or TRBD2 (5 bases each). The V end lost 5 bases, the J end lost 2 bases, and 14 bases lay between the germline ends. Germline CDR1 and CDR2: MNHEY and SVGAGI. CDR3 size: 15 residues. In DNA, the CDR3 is TGTGCCAGCAGTGCCCGAGGGGCCCCCACAGATACGCAGTATTTT. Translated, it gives CASSARGAPTDTQYF.

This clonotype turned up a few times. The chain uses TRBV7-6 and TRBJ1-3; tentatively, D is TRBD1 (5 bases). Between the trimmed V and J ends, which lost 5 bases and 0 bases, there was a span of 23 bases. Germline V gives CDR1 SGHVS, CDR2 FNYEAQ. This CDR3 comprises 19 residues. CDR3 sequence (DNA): TGTGCCAGCAGCCCCACGGTAACAGGACGGCTCGGCTCTGGAAACACCATATATTTT. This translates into CASSPTVTGRLGSGNTIYF.

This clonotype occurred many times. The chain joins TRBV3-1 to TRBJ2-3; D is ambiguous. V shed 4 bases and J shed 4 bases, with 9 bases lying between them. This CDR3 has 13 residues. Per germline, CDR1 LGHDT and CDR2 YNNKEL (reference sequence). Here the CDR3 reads CASSRGPADTQYF. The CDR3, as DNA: TGTGCCAGCAGCCGAGGTCCGGCAGATACGCAGTATTTT.

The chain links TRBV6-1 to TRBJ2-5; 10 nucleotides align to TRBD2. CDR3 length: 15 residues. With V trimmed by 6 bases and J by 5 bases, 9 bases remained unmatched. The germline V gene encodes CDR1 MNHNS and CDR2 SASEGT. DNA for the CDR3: TGTGCCAGCAGCCCAGCGGGGGGGCTCAGGGAGACCCAGTACTTC. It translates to CASSPAGGLRETQYF.

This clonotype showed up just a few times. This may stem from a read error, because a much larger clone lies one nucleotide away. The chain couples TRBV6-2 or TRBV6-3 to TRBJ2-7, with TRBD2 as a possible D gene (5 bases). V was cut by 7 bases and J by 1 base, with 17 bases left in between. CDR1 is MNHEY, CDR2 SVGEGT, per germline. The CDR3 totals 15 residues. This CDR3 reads CASNYRFGESYEQYF. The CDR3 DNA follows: TGTGCCAGCAATTATCGGTTCGGGGAGTCCTACGAGCAGTACTTC.

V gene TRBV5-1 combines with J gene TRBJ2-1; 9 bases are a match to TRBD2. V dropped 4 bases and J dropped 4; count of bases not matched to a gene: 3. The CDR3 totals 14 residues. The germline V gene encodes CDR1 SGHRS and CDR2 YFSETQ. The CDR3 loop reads CASSASGAYNEQFF. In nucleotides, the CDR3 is TGCGCCAGCAGCGCTAGCGGGGCTTACAATGAGCAGTTCTTC. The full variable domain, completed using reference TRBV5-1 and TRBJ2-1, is KAGVTQTPRYLIKTRGQQVTLSCSPISGHRSVSWYQQTPGQGLQFLFEYFSETQRNKGNFPGRFSGRQFSNSRSEMNVSTLELGDSALYLCASSASGAYNEQFFGPGTRLTVL.

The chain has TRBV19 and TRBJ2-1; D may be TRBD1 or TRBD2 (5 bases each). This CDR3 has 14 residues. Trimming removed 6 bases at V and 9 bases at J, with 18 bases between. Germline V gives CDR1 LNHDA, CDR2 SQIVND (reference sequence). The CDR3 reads CASSSTGGASEQFF. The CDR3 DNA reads TGTGCCAGTAGCTCGACTGGGGGAGCCAGTGAGCAGTTCTTC.

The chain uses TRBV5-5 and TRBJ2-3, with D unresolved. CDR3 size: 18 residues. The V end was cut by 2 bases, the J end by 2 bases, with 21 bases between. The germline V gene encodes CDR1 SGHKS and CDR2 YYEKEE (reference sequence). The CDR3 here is CASSFLLLLSSTTDTQYF. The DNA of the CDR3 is TGTGCCAGCAGCTTCCTTCTCCTACTATCATCTACCACAGATACGCAGTATTTT.

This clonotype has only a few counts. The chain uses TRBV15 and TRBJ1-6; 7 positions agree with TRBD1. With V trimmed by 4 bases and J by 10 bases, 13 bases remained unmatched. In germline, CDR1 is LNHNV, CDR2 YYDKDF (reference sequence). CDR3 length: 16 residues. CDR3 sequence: CATSTRVTGTKSPLHF. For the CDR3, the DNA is TGTGCCACCAGCACCCGGGTGACAGGGACGAAGTCACCCCTCCACTTT.

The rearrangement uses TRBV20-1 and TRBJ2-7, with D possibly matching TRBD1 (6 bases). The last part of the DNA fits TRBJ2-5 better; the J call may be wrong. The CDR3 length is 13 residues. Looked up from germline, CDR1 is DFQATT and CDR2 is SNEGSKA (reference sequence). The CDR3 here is CSAPGEWGETQYF. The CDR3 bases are TGCAGTGCCCCAGGGGAGTGGGGGGAGACCCAGTACTTC.

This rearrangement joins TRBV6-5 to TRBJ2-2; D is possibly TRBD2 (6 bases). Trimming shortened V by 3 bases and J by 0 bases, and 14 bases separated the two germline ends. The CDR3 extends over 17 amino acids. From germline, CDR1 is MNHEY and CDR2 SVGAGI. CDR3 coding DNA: TGTGCCAGCAGTTATTCTGGGGACTTCCCGAACACCGGGGAGCTGTTTTTT. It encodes CASSYSGDFPNTGELFF.

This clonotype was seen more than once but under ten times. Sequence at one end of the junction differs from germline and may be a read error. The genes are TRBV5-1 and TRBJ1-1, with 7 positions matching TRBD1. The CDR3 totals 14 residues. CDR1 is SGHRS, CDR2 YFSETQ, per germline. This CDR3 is CTSSEVDRYTEAFF. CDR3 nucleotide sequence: TGCACCAGCAGCGAAGTGGACAGGTACACTGAAGCTTTCTTT.

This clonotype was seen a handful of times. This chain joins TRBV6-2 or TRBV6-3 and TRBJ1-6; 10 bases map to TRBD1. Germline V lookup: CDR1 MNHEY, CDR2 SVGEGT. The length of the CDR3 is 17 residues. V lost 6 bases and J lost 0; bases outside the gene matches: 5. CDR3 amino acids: CASRLGQGSSYNSPLHF. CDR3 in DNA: TGTGCCAGCAGGTTGGGACAGGGGAGCTCCTATAATTCACCCCTCCACTTT.

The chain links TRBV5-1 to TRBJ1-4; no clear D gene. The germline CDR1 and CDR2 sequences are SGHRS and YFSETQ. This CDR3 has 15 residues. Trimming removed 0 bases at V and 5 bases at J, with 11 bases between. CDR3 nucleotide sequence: TGCGCCAGCAGCTTGGCCGGGCAGAACAATGAAAAACTGTTTTTT. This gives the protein CASSLAGQNNEKLFF.

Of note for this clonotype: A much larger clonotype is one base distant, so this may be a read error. The DNA of the CDR3 is TGTGCCAGCAGTCGGGCAGGGGCAGTGGGCTATGGCTACACCTTC. Its protein product is CASSRAGAVGYGYTF. V gene TRBV5-4 combines with J gene TRBJ1-2, with D possibly being TRBD1 (6 bases). This CDR3 is built from 15 residues. The V end lost 5 bases, the J end lost 4 bases, and 18 bases lay between the germline ends. Germline CDR1 and CDR2: SGHNT and YYREEE (reference sequence).

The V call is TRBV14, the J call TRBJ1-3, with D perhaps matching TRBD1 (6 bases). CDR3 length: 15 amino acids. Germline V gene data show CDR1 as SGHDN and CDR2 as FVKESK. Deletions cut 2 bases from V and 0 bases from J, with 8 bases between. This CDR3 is CASSQRTVSGNTIYF. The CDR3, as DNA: TGTGCCAGCAGCCAAAGGACAGTCTCTGGAAACACCATATATTTT.

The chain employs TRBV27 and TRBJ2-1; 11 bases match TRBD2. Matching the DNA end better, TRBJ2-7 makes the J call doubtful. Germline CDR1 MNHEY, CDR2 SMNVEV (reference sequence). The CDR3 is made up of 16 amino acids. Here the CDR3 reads CASSSVGSGGGNEQYF. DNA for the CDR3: TGTGCCAGCAGTTCAGTGGGTAGCGGGGGGGGAAATGAGCAGTACTTC.

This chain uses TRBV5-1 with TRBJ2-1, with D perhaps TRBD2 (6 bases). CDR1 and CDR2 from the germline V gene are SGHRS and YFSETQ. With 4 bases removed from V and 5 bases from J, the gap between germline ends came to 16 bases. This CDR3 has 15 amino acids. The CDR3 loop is CASSLLAGSHNEQFF. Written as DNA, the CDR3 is TGCGCCAGCAGCCTCCTGGCGGGGTCGCACAATGAGCAGTTCTTC. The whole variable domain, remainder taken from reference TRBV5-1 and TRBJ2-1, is KAGVTQTPRYLIKTRGQQVTLSCSPISGHRSVSWYQQTPGQGLQFLFEYFSETQRNKGNFPGRFSGRQFSNSRSEMNVSTLELGDSALYLCASSLLAGSHNEQFFGPGTRLTVL.

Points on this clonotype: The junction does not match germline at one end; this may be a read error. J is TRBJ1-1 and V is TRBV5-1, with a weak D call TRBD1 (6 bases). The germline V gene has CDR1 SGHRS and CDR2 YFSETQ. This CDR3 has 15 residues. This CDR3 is CAGSSRRGLNTEAFF. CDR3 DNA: TGCGCCGGCAGCTCCCGGCGGGGGCTGAACACTGAAGCTTTCTTT.

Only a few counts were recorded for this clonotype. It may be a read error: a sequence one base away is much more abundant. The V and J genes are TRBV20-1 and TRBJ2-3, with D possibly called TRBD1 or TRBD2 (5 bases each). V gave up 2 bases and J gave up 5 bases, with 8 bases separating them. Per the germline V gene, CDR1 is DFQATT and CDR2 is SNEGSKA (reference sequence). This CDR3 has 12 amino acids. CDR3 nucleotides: TGCAGTGCTAGATCAGGGAGAGATACGCAGTATTTT. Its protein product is CSARSGRDTQYF.

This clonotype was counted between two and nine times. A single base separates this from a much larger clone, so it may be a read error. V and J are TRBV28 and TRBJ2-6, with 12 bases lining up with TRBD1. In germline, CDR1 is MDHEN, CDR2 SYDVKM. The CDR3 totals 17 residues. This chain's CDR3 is CASRGTGGRAGANVRTF. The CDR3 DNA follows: TGTGCCAGCAGGGGGACAGGGGGCCGCGCTGGGGCCAACGTCCGGACTTTC.

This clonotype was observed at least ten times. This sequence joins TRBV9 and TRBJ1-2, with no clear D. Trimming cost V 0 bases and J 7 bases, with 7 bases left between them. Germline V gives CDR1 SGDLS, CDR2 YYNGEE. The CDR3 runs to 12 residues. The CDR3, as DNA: TGTGCCAGCAGCGTAGTCGGGTCTGGCTACACCTTC. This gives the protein CASSVVGSGYTF.

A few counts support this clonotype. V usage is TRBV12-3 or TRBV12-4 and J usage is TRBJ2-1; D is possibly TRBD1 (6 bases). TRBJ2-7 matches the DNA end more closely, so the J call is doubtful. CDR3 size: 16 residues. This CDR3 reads CASTPTGYGTYNEQYF. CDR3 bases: TGTGCCAGCACCCCAACAGGGTATGGGACCTACAATGAGCAGTACTTC.